The 5 T cell receptor beta chains below come from one sample, sequenced in a study of identical twins. TCRdb recomputed calls from the 5' RACE reads with MiXCR, one row per CDR3 protein. The table shows around 530,000 distinct CDR3 sequences, with approximately 14% occurring only once. The same data also contributed to another study, on yellow fever vaccine responses in identical twins.

The sequenced sample was CD4+ T cells sorted from blood. Receptors originate from a woman in her late teens or twenties in good health.

The J gene is TRBJ1-2, the V gene TRBV9; D uncertain. Trimming shortened V by 0 bases and J by 0 bases, and 12 bases separated the two germline ends. The CDR3 is 16 residues long. Germline V CDR1 and CDR2: SGDLS, YYNGEE. CDR3 region: CASSVGVSGTNYGYTF. CDR3 DNA: TGTGCCAGCAGCGTAGGAGTCTCGGGAACTAACTATGGCTACACCTTC.

The chain has TRBV10-3 and TRBJ2-5; D not resolved. With 0 bases removed from V and 5 bases from J, the gap between germline ends came to 7 bases. Germline CDR1 reads ENHRY; CDR2 reads SYGVKD. This CDR3 has 13 amino acids. CDR3 region: CAISESSRETQYF. Here the CDR3 DNA reads TGTGCCATCAGTGAGTCGAGCCGGGAGACCCAGTACTTC.

This clonotype was observed a few times. This chain connects TRBV10-3 to TRBJ1-6; TRBD1 matches at 7 bases. Germline values: CDR1 ENHRY, CDR2 SYGVKD. The CDR3 has 15 residues. J was trimmed by 7 bases and V by 6 bases; bases with no gene match: 9. This CDR3 reads CAISQSGTANSPLHF. CDR3 coding DNA: TGTGCCATCAGCCAATCCGGGACAGCGAATTCACCCCTCCACTTT.

The chain has TRBV5-1 and TRBJ2-2, with D possibly being TRBD2 (6 bases). Germline V lookup: CDR1 SGHRS, CDR2 YFSETQ. V lost 4 bases and J 1 base, leaving 11 bases between the germline ends. The CDR3 is 15 amino acids. CDR3 sequence (DNA): TGCGCCAGCAGCGTGGACTACCAGAACACCGGGGAGCTGTTTTTT. As protein: CASSVDYQNTGELFF.

This clonotype was picked up a small number of times. This chain joins TRBV3-1 and TRBJ2-1, with 9 positions matching TRBD1. Trimming took 4 bases from V and 2 from J; bases not matched to a gene: 6. Germline-derived CDR1 and CDR2 are LGHDT and YNNKEL (reference sequence). The CDR3 is 16 amino acids. CDR3 sequence: CASSPTGTGTYNEQFF. CDR3 DNA: TGTGCCAGCAGCCCCACCGGGACAGGGACCTACAATGAGCAGTTCTTC.